These T cell receptor beta chains were read from a single sample in a study of blood T cell repertoires in COVID-19. TCRdb's table, derived via immunoSEQ multiplex PCR, lists solely in-frame clones and lacks some. The table records approximately 360,000 clones, under 85% of them present only once. The specimen was PBMCs or T cells enriched from blood (not recorded which). The receptors shown here come from a woman aged 50 to 60 who had recovered from COVID-19. Each CDR3 is given with its conserved first and last residue.

TRBJ2-3,TRBV5-1,CASSFNIAGEGTDTQYF
TRBJ2-3,TRBV7-8,CASSLTLYSGTSTDTQYF
TRBJ2-2,TRBV19,CASTPGLANTGELFF
TRBJ2-1,TRBV30,CAWSTGTSGDNEQFF
TRBJ2-7,TRBV6-2/TRBV6-3,CASSYSTGGPYEQYF
TRBJ1-2,TRBV20-1,CSVVTGYPTF
TRBJ1-1,TRBV29-1,CSVGGGMNTEAFF
TRBJ1-2,TRBV5-1,CASSLDNANYGYTF
TRBJ2-1,TRBV7-9,CASSPPGLAGPNEQFF
TRBJ1-2,TRBV11-3,CASSWGGGTGYTF
TRBJ1-1,TRBV29-1,CSAKTGPNTEAFF
TRBJ1-1,TRBV4-1,CASSQVQGAAEAFF
TRBJ2-3,TRBV9,CASSDLGDRDTQYF
TRBJ1-4,TRBV2,CASRVDRGYNEKLFF
TRBJ1-3,TRBV11-2,CASSPRTGYSGNTIYF
TRBJ2-7,TRBV7-2,CASSPGLANHEQYF
TRBJ1-2,TRBV19,CASNPAGAYYGYTF
TRBJ2-3,TRBV5-4,CASSPGTSSTDTQYF
TRBJ1-4,TRBV5-1,CASSRDRVSEKLFF
TRBJ2-3,TRBV7-2,CASTAWGERTDTQYF
TRBJ1-1,TRBV5-1,CASSATGGVSEAFF
TRBJ2-5,TRBV12-3/TRBV12-4,CASSSGRQETQYF
TRBJ2-7,TRBV28,CASSLAGTGGRNEQYF